This T cell receptor (beta chain) was profiled in a study of T cell clonality in common variable immunodeficiency. Equal genomic DNA amounts from CVID and control samples were sequenced. Generated by immunoSEQ multiplex PCR, the TCRdb table keeps only in-frame clones and is missing some. The data show about 40,000 clones, with none appearing a single time. This clone was recorded at least ten times. The CDR3 end lies 3 residues beyond the end of the read and is filled in from the germline J gene. The CDR3 extends over 16 amino acids. The ends lost 5 bases at V and 4 bases at J; junction bases unmatched: 12. CDR1 and CDR2 (germline): DFQATT, SNEGSKA (reference sequence).

This chain links TRBV20-1 with TRBJ2-3; TRBD2 aligns across 10 bases. What was sequenced was peripheral blood mononuclear cells. The receptor comes from a person between 18 and 75 years old in good health. The CDR3 loop is CSALRTSGQRADTQYF. The sequenced CDR3 bases are TGCAGTGCTCTCCGGACTAGCGGTCAGCGGGCAGATACG.